The 17 T cell receptor beta chains below all came from one sample that was sequenced in a study of type 1 and type 2 diabetes patients. Genomic DNA was the PCR template. Multiplex PCR with 30 forward and 13 reverse primers amplified the TCR beta CDR3. TCRdb reprocessed the multiplex PCR reads with MiXCR, giving one entry per CDR3 protein. The sample consists of approximately 260,000 distinct CDR3 sequences, around 47% of them appearing once. Sequencing was carried out using peripheral blood mononuclear cells (PBMCs). Every receptor here comes from a man between 18 and 35 years old with type 2 diabetes.

V is TRBV20-1 and J is TRBJ1-1, with 9 bases matching TRBD1. The V gene's germline CDR1 is DFQATT and CDR2 SNEGSKA (reference sequence). The length of the CDR3 is 14 residues. Germline trimming cut 3 bases from V and 0 bases from J; bases unmatched to any gene: 2. CDR3 sequence reads: CSARRTGVNTEAFF. The DNA of the CDR3 is TGCAGTGCTAGGCGGACAGGGGTGAACACTGAAGCTTTCTTT.

This clonotype was picked up a small number of times. The rearrangement links TRBV10-2 to TRBJ2-5; 8 bases align to TRBD1. The J call is doubtful: the DNA matches TRBJ2-7 better. In germline, CDR1 is WSHSY, CDR2 SAAADI. The CDR3 has 15 residues. The CDR3 reads CASSELSGGGYEQYF. The CDR3 DNA reads TGCGCCAGCAGTGAGCTCTCAGGGGGCGGGTACGAGCAGTACTTC.

The V call is TRBV10-3, the J call TRBJ1-1, with D uncertain. CDR3 length: 12 amino acids. Germline CDR1 and CDR2: ENHRY and SYGVKD. Trimming stripped 2 bases from V and 3 bases from J, with 4 bases between. CDR3 nucleotide sequence: TGTGCCATCAGTGAGCCAGACACTGAAGCTTTCTTT. It translates to CAISEPDTEAFF.

This clonotype was found a few times. This rearrangement joins TRBV19 to TRBJ2-7; the match to TRBD1 covers 7 bases. Trimming took 5 bases from V and 6 from J; bases not matched to a gene: 16. Germline CDR1 and CDR2: LNHDA and SQIVND (reference sequence). CDR3 size: 16 residues. The CDR3 sequence is CASSRTMTGTSPEQYF. CDR3 DNA sequence: TGTGCCAGTAGTCGCACCATGACAGGGACCTCCCCCGAGCAGTACTTC.

The V gene is TRBV12-3 or TRBV12-4, the J gene TRBJ1-4, with a tentative D call TRBD1 (5 bases). The V end lost 6 bases, the J end lost 8 bases, and 13 bases lay between the germline ends. This CDR3 has 13 amino acids. This CDR3 is CASRSIWGEKLFF. CDR3 bases: TGTGCCAGCAGGAGTATTTGGGGCGAAAAACTGTTTTTT.

This clonotype has a handful of counts. J is TRBJ2-3 and V is TRBV10-1, with D uncertain. This CDR3 has 13 amino acids. The germline CDR1 and CDR2 sequences are WNHNN and SYGVQD (reference sequence). V lost 3 bases and J lost 6, with 10 bases in between. The CDR3 DNA reads TGCGCCAGCAGTGACGGCGGAATCGATACGCAGTATTTT. Translated: CASSDGGIDTQYF.

In its sample, this clonotype was seen a few times. The CDR3 DNA is TGTGCCAGCAGTGGAAGGGACAGGGGGAGTTCTTGGGGACAGCCCCAGCATTTT. It specifies CASSGRDRGSSWGQPQHF. The V and J genes are TRBV2 and TRBJ1-5; 11 bases line up with TRBD1. The V gene's germline CDR1 is SNHLY and CDR2 FYNNEI. V shed 4 bases and J 7 bases; nucleotides not matched to a gene: 15. This CDR3 region has 18 residues. Filled out from reference TRBV2 and TRBJ1-5, the complete variable domain reads EPEVTQTPSHQVTQMGQEVILRCVPISNHLYFYWYRQILGQKVEFLVSFYNNEISEKSEIFDDQFSVERPDGSNFTLKIRSTKLEDSAMYFCASSGRDRGSSWGQPQHFGDGTRLSIL.

This clonotype was seen a handful of times. The chain combines TRBV7-4 with TRBJ2-3; 8 bases are a match to TRBD2. The CDR3 has 14 residues. V lost 6 bases and J lost 4; bases outside the gene matches: 6. CDR1 is SGHVT, CDR2 SQSDAQ, per germline. The CDR3 bases are TGTGCCAGCAGTCCCGGGGGGGGAGCAGATACGCAGTATTTT. It encodes CASSPGGGADTQYF.

V and J are TRBV28 and TRBJ1-4; TRBD1 matches 9 bases. Unmatched junction bases numbered 2, after V lost 5 bases and J lost 4 bases. CDR1 and CDR2 (germline): MDHEN, SYDVKM. The CDR3 loop spans 14 amino acids. Here the CDR3 reads CASSLDRGNEKLFF. The CDR3 DNA sequence: TGTGCCAGCAGTCTGGACAGGGGTAATGAAAAACTGTTTTTT.

J is TRBJ2-1 and V is TRBV15, with 9 positions matching TRBD2. V lost 5 bases and J lost 7; bases outside the gene matches: 6. The CDR3 covers 14 residues. Germline V CDR1 and CDR2: LNHNV, YYDKDF (reference sequence). CDR3 residues: CATSRGGALNEQFF. The CDR3 DNA sequence: TGTGCCACCAGCCGCGGGGGGGCCTTAAATGAGCAGTTCTTC.

The table lists this clonotype with a count of one. The junction and the germline gene differ at one end; a read error may be behind it. This chain uses TRBV2 with TRBJ2-7, with 12 bases identical to TRBD2. In germline, CDR1 is SNHLY, CDR2 FYNNEI. This CDR3 comprises 15 residues. CDR3 nucleotide sequence: TGTGCCATCAGTGACCTAGCGGGGGGGCTCGATGAGCAGTACTTC. Protein product: CAISDLAGGLDEQYF.

This clonotype was counted only a few times. This rearrangement joins TRBV14 to TRBJ2-7; TRBD1 aligns across 7 bases. V was clipped by 2 bases and J by 2 bases; unmatched bases: 6. From germline, CDR1 is SGHDN and CDR2 FVKESK. CDR3 length equals 15 residues. CDR3 coding DNA: TGTGCCAGCAGCCAACCCAGACAGGGACCCTACGAGCAGTACTTC. Translation gives CASSQPRQGPYEQYF.

In the case of this clonotype: Germline is not matched at one junction end, which may reflect a read error. This chain links TRBV2 with TRBJ1-2; D ambiguous. CDR1 SNHLY and CDR2 FYNNEI come from the germline V gene. This CDR3 contains 13 residues. The DNA for the CDR3 is TGTGCCAGCAGCGAAGACTTTCCCTATGGCTACACCTTC. Amino acids: CASSEDFPYGYTF.

The sample holds a few counts of this clonotype. V gene TRBV2 combines with J gene TRBJ2-2; 9 nucleotides match TRBD2. There are 18 residues in the CDR3. The V and J ends lost 3 bases and 3 bases, in that order; junction bases with no gene match: 11. CDR1 is SNHLY and CDR2 is FYNNEI in the germline V gene. CDR3 protein: CASSDIGLATLDTGELFF. The CDR3 DNA sequence: TGTGCCAGCAGTGACATAGGACTAGCGACCTTAGACACCGGGGAGCTGTTTTTT.

This clonotype has a handful of counts. J is TRBJ2-7 and V is TRBV9, with D perhaps TRBD1 (6 bases). CDR1 is SGDLS, CDR2 YYNGEE, per germline. CDR3 length equals 15 residues. Trimming left V 2 bases short and J 7 bases short, with 19 bases between. CDR3 region: CASSVSDLKRGEQYF. The CDR3 DNA sequence: TGTGCCAGCAGCGTTTCCGACTTAAAGAGGGGGGAGCAGTACTTC.

This clonotype was found once. The genes are TRBV15 and TRBJ1-1; D remains unclear. The CDR3 runs to 14 residues. Trimming took off 0 bases at V and 4 bases at J, with 9 bases between the two ends. Germline V gene data show CDR1 as LNHNV and CDR2 as YYDKDF (reference sequence). CDR3 in amino acids: CATSRDSAGTEAFF. The CDR3 nucleotides read TGTGCCACCAGCAGAGATTCGGCGGGCACTGAAGCTTTCTTT.

V usage is TRBV14 and J usage is TRBJ2-1; D is ambiguous. The germline CDR1 and CDR2 sequences are SGHDN and FVKESK. The V and J ends lost 0 bases and 4 bases respectively, with 10 bases between them. The CDR3 is made up of 15 amino acids. The CDR3 nucleotides are TGTGCCAGCAGCCAAGATCGTCTAGGTTACAATGAGCAGTTCTTC. Translation gives CASSQDRLGYNEQFF.